The source of this T cell receptor beta chain is a study of CD8 T cells in ankylosing spondylitis. Findings and limits, study-wide: Disease-linked clones bore a CD8+ phenotype, appearing relatively rarely in peripheral blood. Clones linked to disease were reported to show significant enrichment in matched ankylosing spondylitis synovial fluid. Characteristic of ankylosing spondylitis blood, it appeared, was a TCR beta motif comprising roughly eight highly homologous variants. Earlier authors reported some of these motif variants in reactive arthritis synovial fluid and blood.

A few counts support this clonotype. The antigen remains unidentified. V was pared by 4 bases and J by 0 bases, with 14 bases between. The CDR3 covers 15 residues. The germline CDR1 and CDR2 sequences are SGHRS and YFSETQ. For TCR beta, libraries came from quantitative 5'-RACE with molecular barcodes. Via MiXCR, TCRdb re-called the 5' RACE reads, giving one row per CDR3 protein. The table lists some 700,000 distinct CDR3 sequences, around 20% of them singletons. The chain combines TRBV5-1 with TRBJ2-7; D could derive from TRBD1 or TRBD2 (5 bases each). The source is a male donor with ankylosing spondylitis. Sequenced material: blood, either unsorted or a sorted T cell fraction (not recorded which). CDR3 loop: CASSTWGSSSYEQYF. The CDR3 coding sequence is TGCGCCAGCAGCACCTGGGGGTCGAGCTCCTACGAGCAGTACTTC.